These 2 T cell receptor beta chains came from one sample sequenced in a study of identical twins. From the 5' RACE reads, TCRdb called clonotypes with MiXCR, one entry per CDR3 protein. The sample lists 420,000 or so distinct CDR3 sequences, under 20% occurring once. The specimen sequenced was naive T cells sorted from blood. The receptor set was obtained from a man aged 45-65 years in good health.

The V and J genes are TRBV5-1 and TRBJ2-5, with D possibly TRBD1 on 5 matching bases. Trimming cost V 4 bases and J 4 bases, with 17 bases left between them. The CDR3 loop spans 15 amino acids. Germline V gene sequence: CDR1 SGHRS, CDR2 YFSETQ. The CDR3 coding sequence is TGCGCCAGCAGCCAGATAAAGGGGCGAGGAGAGACCCAGTACTTC. Protein: CASSQIKGRGETQYF.

This clonotype occurred many times. The chain is built from TRBV27 and TRBJ1-6; D is uncertain. The CDR3 runs 14 residues. V lost 3 bases, J lost 2 bases, and 5 bases lay in between. Germline V gene sequence: CDR1 MNHEY, CDR2 SMNVEV (reference sequence). In DNA form, the CDR3 reads TGTGCCAGCAGTTTCACACCCTATAATTCACCCCTCCACTTT. This sequence encodes CASSFTPYNSPLHF.